These T cell receptor beta chains were read from a single sample in a study of T cell repertoires in cytomegalovirus infection. MiXCR, run by TCRdb on the reads, gives a single entry per CDR3 protein. The sample shows approximately 500,000 distinct CDR3 sequences, about 15% of them seen only once. Sequenced material: CD8+ T cells from PBMCs. The receptors stem from a human donor in good health (CMV status not recorded). Some clones in this sample may be carry-over from other donors' samples. Each CDR3 is given with its conserved first and last residue.

V	J	CDR3
TRBV24-1	TRBJ2-3	CAIGYAGSTDTQYF
TRBV9	TRBJ2-3	CASSVGGAGDTQYF
TRBV4-1	TRBJ2-6	CASSEEELAGAGANVLTF
TRBV10-3	TRBJ2-7	CAVGRGDSYEQYF
TRBV27	TRBJ2-2	CASSFLGGSNTGELFF
TRBV12-3/TRBV12-4	TRBJ1-2	CASSPGGGTAGYTF
TRBV7-8	TRBJ1-1	CASSQVDRDPEAFF
TRBV7-9	TRBJ2-1	CASSFPGDQLYNEQFF
TRBV12-3/TRBV12-4	TRBJ1-1	CASSLGLRTEAFF
TRBV11-3	TRBJ2-1	CASSGAGFNEQFF
TRBV7-9	TRBJ2-7	CASSPGGGSPYEQYF
TRBV15	TRBJ2-4	CATSRDIGRGDKNIQYF
TRBV20-1	TRBJ2-1	CSARGAGLGNEQFF
TRBV24-1	TRBJ2-3	CATSDLQAGDTQYF
TRBV29-1	TRBJ2-7	CSVTTSGRGSYEQYF
TRBV7-9	TRBJ1-2	CASTFRASDYGYTF
TRBV7-9	TRBJ1-2	CASSSRDRGLNGYTF
TRBV12-3/TRBV12-4	TRBJ2-7	CASSLLDRTYTYEQYF